This T cell receptor beta chain comes out of a study of CD4 and CD8 cells across lung adenocarcinoma regions. Localized lung adenocarcinoma, a non-small cell lung cancer, affected the donors. This CDR3 region has 15 residues. Germline V gene sequence: CDR1 SGHTA, CDR2 FQGTGA. This clonotype was recorded many times. TCRdb re-called the PCR reads through MiXCR, storing one row per CDR3 protein. The table includes about 14,000 distinct CDR3 sequences, approximately 40% detected once. The chain is built from TRBV7-3 and TRBJ2-5; either TRBD1 or TRBD2 may supply D (6 bases each). Near its end, the DNA agrees better with TRBJ2-7, so the J call may be wrong. The sequence came from a male donor with lung adenocarcinoma. The CD4 and CD8 labels of this study may be unreliable. Sample: CD4+ T cells from the center of a lung tumor. The CDR3 bases are TGTGCCAGCAGCTTATACGGGGGCTTCTCCTACGAGCAGTACTTC. This sequence encodes CASSLYGGFSYEQYF.